The next 30 T cell receptor beta chains were all read from a single sample in a study of cytomegalovirus exposure and HLA in healthy donors. The PCR made use of 60 Vbeta and 13 Jbeta primers. Profiling relied on immunoSEQ multiplex PCR, and the TCRdb table lists in-frame clones only, not all of them. This specimen shows approximately 92,000 clones; the ten leading clones hold 3% to 4%. What was sequenced was PBMCs. The receptors were gathered from a woman younger than 45 in good health and CMV-seronegative.

The rearrangement links TRBV2 to TRBJ2-5; D perhaps matches TRBD1 (6 bases). The V end was cut by 8 bases, the J end by 2 bases, with 12 bases between. Germline V gene data show CDR1 as SNHLY and CDR2 as FYNNEI. The CDR3 sequence is 13 residues long. Here the CDR3 DNA reads TGTGCCAGCTCCTGGGGGCGGCAAGAGACCCAGTACTTC. This sequence encodes CASSWGRQETQYF. Looking up the rest from reference TRBV2 and TRBJ2-5 gives the full variable domain: EPEVTQTPSHQVTQMGQEVILRCVPISNHLYFYWYRQILGQKVEFLVSFYNNEISEKSEIFDDQFSVERPDGSNFTLKIRSTKLEDSAMYFCASSWGRQETQYFGPGTRLLVL.

The V call is TRBV5-1, the J call TRBJ2-5; D gene ambiguous. The CDR3 contains 13 residues. CDR1 is SGHRS, CDR2 YFSETQ, per germline. V lost 2 bases to trimming and J lost 4 bases, with 9 bases between them. The CDR3 sequence: CASSFRRGETQYF. CDR3 bases: TGCGCCAGCAGCTTCCGAAGAGGAGAGACCCAGTACTTC.

This chain uses TRBV5-6 with TRBJ2-7; 10 bases agree with TRBD1. Looked up from germline, CDR1 is SGHDT and CDR2 is YYEEEE. The CDR3 is 15 residues long. V lost 2 bases, J lost 1 base, and 3 bases stayed unmatched. CDR3 sequence: CASSFWDRGSYEQYF. Written as DNA, the CDR3 is TGTGCCAGCAGCTTTTGGGACAGGGGATCCTACGAGCAGTACTTC.

This chain connects TRBV5-5 to TRBJ1-1; D not certain. V was trimmed by 4 bases and J by 11 bases, leaving 12 bases between them. The V gene's germline CDR1 is SGHKS and CDR2 YYEKEE (reference sequence). This CDR3 comprises 11 residues. The CDR3 here is CASSLERMAFF. The DNA for the CDR3 is TGTGCCAGCAGCCTGGAGCGGATGGCTTTCTTT.

A note on this clone: The sample has other DNA sequences that encode this CDR3 too. The chain employs TRBV6-5 and TRBJ1-1, with D tentatively TRBD1 (5 bases). Per germline, CDR1 MNHEY and CDR2 SVGAGI. V was shortened by 3 bases and J by 1 base, with 6 bases between the two germline ends. The CDR3 contains 13 residues. In DNA, the CDR3 is TGTGCCAGCAGTTATGGACAGAACACTGAAGCTTTCTTT. The encoded protein is CASSYGQNTEAFF.

This rearrangement joins TRBV2 to TRBJ2-2; 8 bases line up with TRBD2. This CDR3 comprises 15 residues. Germline-derived CDR1 and CDR2 are SNHLY and FYNNEI. J lost 3 bases, V lost 4 bases, and 4 bases had no gene match. This chain's CDR3 is CASSAAGGDTGELFF. The CDR3 bases are TGTGCCAGCAGTGCTGCGGGAGGCGACACCGGGGAGCTGTTTTTT.

The chain is built from TRBV9 and TRBJ2-1; tentatively, D is TRBD1 (6 bases). The CDR3 extends over 16 amino acids. V lost 0 bases, J lost 0 bases, and 10 bases lay in between. CDR1 SGDLS and CDR2 YYNGEE come from the germline V gene. CDR3 protein: CASSVDQGSSYNEQFF. CDR3 nucleotides: TGTGCCAGCAGCGTAGACCAGGGGAGCTCCTACAATGAGCAGTTCTTC.

V gene TRBV28 combines with J gene TRBJ1-1; 7 bases fit TRBD1. Trimming cost V 1 base and J 4 bases; bases outside gene matches: 6. The CDR3 is 15 residues long. Germline assignment: CDR1 MDHEN and CDR2 SYDVKM. The CDR3 sequence is CASSLLGGSGTEAFF. In DNA, the CDR3 is TGTGCCAGCAGTTTATTAGGGGGCAGCGGCACTGAAGCTTTCTTT.

This sequence joins TRBV7-3 and TRBJ1-1, with 8 bases identical to TRBD1. The CDR3 runs 12 residues. Germline CDR1 is SGHTA and CDR2 is FQGTGA. Losses at the gene ends were 2 bases for V and 8 bases for J; bases not matched to a gene: 1. The chain's CDR3 is CASSLGQGEAFF. The CDR3 DNA is TGTGCCAGCAGCTTAGGACAGGGAGAAGCTTTCTTT.

Of note for this clone: In the same sample, other DNA sequences code for this CDR3. The J gene is TRBJ2-5, the V gene TRBV30; a possible D gene is TRBD1 (5 bases). Per the germline V gene, CDR1 is GTSNPN and CDR2 is SVGIG (reference sequence). Deletions cut 3 bases from V and 1 base from J, with 9 bases between. The CDR3 has 13 amino acids. CDR3 sequence (DNA): TGTGCCTGGAGCGAAGACAGCCAAGAGACCCAGTACTTC. This codes for CAWSEDSQETQYF.

V and J are TRBV6-5 and TRBJ1-1; D not resolved. Looked up from germline, CDR1 is MNHEY and CDR2 is SVGAGI. This CDR3 comprises 13 residues. The germline V and J ends were trimmed by 5 bases and 4 bases, with 11 bases remaining between them. The CDR3 DNA reads TGTGCCAGCAGTAGAGGGATGGGCACTGAAGCTTTCTTT. It encodes CASSRGMGTEAFF.

The rearrangement uses TRBV28 and TRBJ1-5; D possibly corresponds to TRBD1 (5 bases). The CDR3 is 19 amino acids. Germline V gene sequence: CDR1 MDHEN, CDR2 SYDVKM. Trimming pared 6 bases from V and 0 bases from J, leaving 24 bases between. The CDR3 DNA follows: TGTGCCAGCAGACCCCCCCCGGGGAGGGACGGGGATAGCAATCAGCCCCAGCATTTT. Encoded protein: CASRPPPGRDGDSNQPQHF.

V gene TRBV28 combines with J gene TRBJ1-2; TRBD1 matches at 7 bases. The V and J ends lost 4 bases and 6 bases, in that order; junction bases with no gene match: 11. The CDR3 is 15 residues long. Looked up from germline, CDR1 is MDHEN and CDR2 is SYDVKM. In DNA form, the CDR3 reads TGTGCCAGCAGTTCCCGGGACAGTGTTATTCATGGCTACACCTTC. This encodes CASSSRDSVIHGYTF.

The chain carries TRBV5-4 and TRBJ2-7; 7 positions agree with TRBD1. CDR1 and CDR2 from the germline V gene are SGHNT and YYREEE (reference sequence). V dropped 3 bases and J dropped 3; count of bases not matched to a gene: 6. The CDR3 is made up of 14 amino acids. DNA of the CDR3: TGTGCCAGCAGCTCGACAGGGATCGGCTACGAGCAGTACTTC. Its translation is CASSSTGIGYEQYF.

This rearrangement joins TRBV5-1 to TRBJ2-5; 7 bases are shared with TRBD1. Near its end, the DNA agrees better with TRBJ2-7, so the J call may be wrong. This CDR3 has 14 residues. Germline CDR1 reads SGHRS; CDR2 reads YFSETQ. CDR3 in amino acids: CASSLVGQPYEQYF. CDR3 DNA: TGCGCCAGCAGCTTAGTGGGACAGCCCTACGAGCAGTACTTC.

CDR3 in DNA: TGCGCCAGCAGCCCCGGGACTCTCAATTCACCCCTCCACTTT. This codes for CASSPGTLNSPLHF. V is TRBV5-1 and J is TRBJ1-6, with D perhaps TRBD1 (5 bases). The V gene's germline CDR1 is SGHRS and CDR2 YFSETQ. The CDR3 covers 14 residues. With 4 bases removed from V and 7 bases from J, the gap between germline ends came to 12 bases.

The chain joins TRBV7-9 to TRBJ2-1; TRBD1 agrees at 8 bases. The CDR3 totals 12 residues. CDR1 and CDR2 (germline): SEHNR, FQNEAQ (reference sequence). J gave up 9 bases and V 4 bases, and 2 bases lay outside the gene matches. The CDR3 DNA sequence: TGTGCCAGCAGCTCAGGGGGCGGTGAGCAGTTCTTC. Protein product: CASSSGGGEQFF.

The genes are TRBV6-6 and TRBJ2-1, with TRBD2 matching over 13 bases. This CDR3 is 15 amino acids long. Germline CDR1 and CDR2: MNHNY and SVGAGI (reference sequence). The V segment lost 6 bases and the J segment 7 bases; nucleotides outside the gene matches: 6. The CDR3 nucleotides are TGTGCCAGCAGAGTTACTAGCGGGGGGGCTAATGAGCAGTTCTTC. It translates to CASRVTSGGANEQFF.

V is TRBV6-1 and J is TRBJ2-1; tentatively, D is TRBD2 (5 bases). The V gene's germline CDR1 is MNHNS and CDR2 SASEGT. Trimming took 1 base from V and 2 from J, leaving 9 bases between them. The CDR3 covers 15 residues. The CDR3 here is CASSEEAGTYNEQFF. CDR3 DNA: TGTGCCAGCAGTGAAGAGGCGGGTACCTACAATGAGCAGTTCTTC.

This chain uses TRBV19 with TRBJ2-2; D is uncertain. Per the germline V gene, CDR1 is LNHDA and CDR2 is SQIVND (reference sequence). Deletions cut 5 bases from V and 7 bases from J, with 14 bases between. The CDR3 spans 14 residues. This chain's CDR3 is CASSFLQPGGELFF. The CDR3 DNA reads as TGTGCCAGTAGTTTCCTCCAGCCGGGCGGGGAGCTGTTTTTT.

V and J are TRBV9 and TRBJ2-3; a weak D match, TRBD2 (6 bases). The CDR3 is made up of 17 amino acids. The V and J ends lost 4 bases and 2 bases respectively, with 20 bases between them. CDR1 and CDR2 (germline): SGDLS, YYNGEE. The CDR3, as DNA: TGTGCCAGCAGCATTCCCGGGGGAAATTCGGTCACAGATACGCAGTATTTT. Its protein is CASSIPGGNSVTDTQYF. The full variable domain, completed using reference TRBV9 and TRBJ2-3, is DSGVTQTPKHLITATGQRVTLRCSPRSGDLSVYWYQQSLDQGLQFLIQYYNGEERAKGNILERFSAQQFPDLHSELNLSSLELGDSALYFCASSIPGGNSVTDTQYFGPGTRLTVL.

The chain is built from TRBV6-1 and TRBJ2-5, with D tentatively TRBD2 (5 bases). Trimming stripped 6 bases from V and 5 bases from J, with 16 bases between. The V gene's germline CDR1 is MNHNS and CDR2 SASEGT. The CDR3 is 14 amino acids. The CDR3 reads CASRVTSDPETQYF. The CDR3 nucleotides read TGTGCCAGCAGGGTTACTAGTGATCCGGAGACCCAGTACTTC.

The V and J genes are TRBV7-9 and TRBJ2-7; D is ambiguous. CDR1 and CDR2 (germline): SEHNR, FQNEAQ (reference sequence). The CDR3 totals 14 residues. Trimming removed 3 bases from V and 0 bases from J, with 9 bases in between. The CDR3 coding sequence is TGTGCCAGCAGCTTGCGGCCCGTCTCCTACGAGCAGTACTTC. This sequence encodes CASSLRPVSYEQYF.

The V call is TRBV15, the J call TRBJ1-3; tentatively, D is TRBD1 (5 bases). Germline lookup yields CDR1 LNHNV and CDR2 YYDKDF (reference sequence). Trimming cost V 7 bases and J 4 bases, with 11 bases left between them. The CDR3 spans 13 residues. CDR3 coding DNA: TGTGCCACCATGCAGGGTTTAGGAAACACCATATATTTT. Residues: CATMQGLGNTIYF.

The V and J genes are TRBV2 and TRBJ1-2; TRBD1 agrees at 9 bases. Germline trimming cut 6 bases from V and 1 base from J; bases unmatched to any gene: 3. CDR1 SNHLY and CDR2 FYNNEI come from the germline V gene. The CDR3 length is 14 residues. The DNA of the CDR3 is TGTGCCAGCAGCGGGACAGGGCTTAACTATGGCTACACCTTC. The encoded protein is CASSGTGLNYGYTF. Based on the CDR3 plus reference TRBV2 and TRBJ1-2, the full variable domain is EPEVTQTPSHQVTQMGQEVILRCVPISNHLYFYWYRQILGQKVEFLVSFYNNEISEKSEIFDDQFSVERPDGSNFTLKIRSTKLEDSAMYFCASSGTGLNYGYTFGSGTRLTVV.

This sequence joins TRBV6-1 and TRBJ1-2, with D possibly TRBD1 on 6 matching bases. In germline, CDR1 is MNHNS, CDR2 SASEGT. V shed 6 bases and J shed 4 bases, with 18 bases lying between them. The CDR3 has 15 amino acids. The DNA for the CDR3 is TGTGCCAGCAGGATAAACTCCGGGACACTCTATGGCTACACCTTC. The encoded protein is CASRINSGTLYGYTF.

This rearrangement joins TRBV28 to TRBJ2-1, with 8 bases that match TRBD1. In germline, CDR1 is MDHEN, CDR2 SYDVKM. V dropped 8 bases and J dropped 6; count of bases not matched to a gene: 9. This CDR3 comprises 14 residues. In nucleotides, the CDR3 is TGTGCCAGCCACAAAGGGACAGGCCTCAATGAGCAGTTCTTC. This gives the protein CASHKGTGLNEQFF.

The rearrangement links TRBV5-1 to TRBJ1-3; D unclear. Trimming pared 2 bases from V and 0 bases from J, leaving 9 bases between. Looked up from germline, CDR1 is SGHRS and CDR2 is YFSETQ. This CDR3 spans 15 amino acids. The CDR3: CASSFETTSGNTIYF. DNA of the CDR3: TGCGCCAGCAGCTTTGAGACAACCTCTGGAAACACCATATATTTT. Variable domain in full (rest from reference TRBV5-1 and TRBJ1-3): KAGVTQTPRYLIKTRGQQVTLSCSPISGHRSVSWYQQTPGQGLQFLFEYFSETQRNKGNFPGRFSGRQFSNSRSEMNVSTLELGDSALYLCASSFETTSGNTIYFGEGSWLTVV.

The CDR3 loop is CAWSTGTGYQPQHF. The CDR3 coding sequence is TGTGCCTGGAGTACAGGGACAGGCTATCAGCCCCAGCATTTT. V gene TRBV30 combines with J gene TRBJ1-5, with TRBD1 identical over 8 bases. From germline, CDR1 is GTSNPN and CDR2 SVGIG (reference sequence). The CDR3 totals 14 residues. J was trimmed by 5 bases and V by 2 bases; bases with no gene match: 5.

The chain employs TRBV2 and TRBJ1-2; no clear D gene. The CDR3 is 10 amino acids. Trimming cost V 6 bases and J 8 bases, with 7 bases left between them. Per germline, CDR1 SNHLY and CDR2 FYNNEI. The CDR3 here is CASRRSGYTF. The CDR3 DNA follows: TGTGCCAGCAGGAGGAGCGGCTACACCTTC.